This T cell receptor beta chain was found in a study of cytomegalovirus exposure and HLA in healthy donors. At the level of the study: A prior analysis found 117 million unique TCR beta sequences from around 200 million T cells.

The study's findings and limits: Three chains linked to CMV were shown in vitro to be specific for CMV antigens. Indistinguishability led to the exclusion of some V segments, TRBV6-2 and TRBV6-3 included.

J lost 7 bases, V lost 4 bases, and 10 bases had no gene match. The germline V gene has CDR1 PRHDT and CDR2 FYEKMQ (reference sequence). The CDR3 spans 17 residues. Primers: 60 Vbeta forward and 13 Jbeta reverse. The method was immunoSEQ multiplex PCR; TCRdb's version includes in-frame clones alone and lacks a portion of them. The sample has around 220,000 clones, more than 60% seen once; the top ten hold roughly 2%. Comments on this clone: The antigen is undetermined.

The receptor was derived from a woman aged 25-40 years in good health and CMV-seronegative. The V gene is TRBV13, the J gene TRBJ2-2, with TRBD2 matching over 12 bases. Sequenced input: PBMCs. The chain's CDR3 is CASSSIGLAGTGGELFF. The CDR3 nucleotides are TGTGCCAGCAGCTCGATTGGACTAGCGGGGACCGGCGGGGAGCTGTTTTTT.